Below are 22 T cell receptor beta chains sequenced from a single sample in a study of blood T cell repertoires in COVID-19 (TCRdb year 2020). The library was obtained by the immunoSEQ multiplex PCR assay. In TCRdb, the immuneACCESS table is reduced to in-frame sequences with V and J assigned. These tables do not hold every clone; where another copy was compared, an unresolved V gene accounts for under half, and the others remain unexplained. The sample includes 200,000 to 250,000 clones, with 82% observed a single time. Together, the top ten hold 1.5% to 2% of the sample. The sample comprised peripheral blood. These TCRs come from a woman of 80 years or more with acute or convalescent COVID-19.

CDR3 sequence (DNA): TGTGCCAGCGGTCTGAGGCACGAGCAGTACTTC. It codes for CASGLRHEQYF. This chain connects TRBV28 to TRBJ2-7; D uncertain. The V end lost 8 bases, the J end lost 5 bases, and 10 bases lay between the germline ends. Germline values: CDR1 MDHEN, CDR2 SYDVKM. The CDR3 runs 11 residues.

The CDR3 DNA follows: TGTGCCAGCAGCTGGAGGGCAGATACGCAGTATTTT. This translates into CASSWRADTQYF. The V gene is TRBV7-2, the J gene TRBJ2-3; tentative D call: TRBD2 (6 bases). This CDR3 comprises 12 residues. Germline V lookup: CDR1 SGHTA, CDR2 FQGNSA. The ends were cut back, 4 bases at V and 4 bases at J, with 6 bases in the middle.

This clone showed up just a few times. CDR3 in amino acids: CASSVGQGTEQYF. CDR3 nucleotide sequence: TGTGCCAGCAGTGTGGGACAGGGGACCGAGCAGTACTTC. V and J are TRBV2 and TRBJ2-7, with 10 bases aligning to TRBD1. CDR1 is SNHLY, CDR2 FYNNEI, per germline. The CDR3 length is 13 residues. The V gene end was trimmed by 4 bases and the J gene end by 6 bases; junction bases not matched to a gene: 3.

CDR3 DNA sequence: TGTGCCATCAGTGGCCGGGAGAACAATGAGCAGTTCTTC. Amino acids: CAISGRENNEQFF. The V call is TRBV10-3, the J call TRBJ2-1; D possibly corresponds to TRBD2 (6 bases). This CDR3 spans 13 amino acids. Trimming shortened V by 4 bases and J by 5 bases, and 9 bases separated the two germline ends. Germline CDR1 and CDR2: ENHRY and SYGVKD.

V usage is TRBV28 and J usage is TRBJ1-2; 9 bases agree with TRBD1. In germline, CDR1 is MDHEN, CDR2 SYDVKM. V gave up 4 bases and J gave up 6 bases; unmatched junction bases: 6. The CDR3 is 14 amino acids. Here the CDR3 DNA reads TGTGCCAGCAGTTCCACCGGGACAGGGAATGGCTACACCTTC. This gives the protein CASSSTGTGNGYTF.

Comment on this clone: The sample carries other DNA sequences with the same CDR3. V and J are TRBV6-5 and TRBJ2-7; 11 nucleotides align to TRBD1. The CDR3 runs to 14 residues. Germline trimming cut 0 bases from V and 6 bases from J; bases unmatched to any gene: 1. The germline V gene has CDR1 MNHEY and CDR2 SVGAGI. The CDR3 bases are TGTGCCAGCAGTTACTCGGGACAGGGGGGCGAGCAGTACTTC. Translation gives CASSYSGQGGEQYF.

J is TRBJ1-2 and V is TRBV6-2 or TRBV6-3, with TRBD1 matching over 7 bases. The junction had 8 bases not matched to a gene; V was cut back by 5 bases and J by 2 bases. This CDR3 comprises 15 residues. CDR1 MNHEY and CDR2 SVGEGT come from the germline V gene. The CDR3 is CASSQLGQPNYGYTF. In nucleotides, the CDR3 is TGTGCCAGCAGTCAGCTGGGACAGCCGAACTATGGCTACACCTTC.

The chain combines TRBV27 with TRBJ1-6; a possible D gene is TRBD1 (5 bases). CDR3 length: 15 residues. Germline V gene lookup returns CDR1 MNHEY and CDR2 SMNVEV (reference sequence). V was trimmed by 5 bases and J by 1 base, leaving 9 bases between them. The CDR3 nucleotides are TGTGCCAGCAGTAGACGACAGTCCTATAATTCACCCCTCCACTTT. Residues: CASSRRQSYNSPLHF.

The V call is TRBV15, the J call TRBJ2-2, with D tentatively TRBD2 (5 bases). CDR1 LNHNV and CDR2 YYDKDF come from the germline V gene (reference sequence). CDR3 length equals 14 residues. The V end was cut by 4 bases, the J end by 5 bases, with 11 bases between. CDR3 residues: CATSNLARTGELFF. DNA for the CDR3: TGTGCCACCAGCAATCTAGCCAGGACCGGGGAGCTGTTTTTT.

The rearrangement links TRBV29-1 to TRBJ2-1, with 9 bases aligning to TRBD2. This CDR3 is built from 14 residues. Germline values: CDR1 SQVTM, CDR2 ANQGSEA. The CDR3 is CKALIRGRDNEQFF. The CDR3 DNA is TGCAAAGCGTTGATTCGCGGGAGGGACAATGAGCAGTTCTTC.

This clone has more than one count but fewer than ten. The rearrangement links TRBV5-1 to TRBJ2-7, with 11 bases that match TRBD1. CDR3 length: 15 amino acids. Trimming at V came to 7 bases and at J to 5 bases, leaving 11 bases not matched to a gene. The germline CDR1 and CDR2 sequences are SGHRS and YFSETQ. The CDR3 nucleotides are TGCGCCAGCGGCCCTGGGGACAGGGGGAGTAACGAGCAGTACTTC. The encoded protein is CASGPGDRGSNEQYF.

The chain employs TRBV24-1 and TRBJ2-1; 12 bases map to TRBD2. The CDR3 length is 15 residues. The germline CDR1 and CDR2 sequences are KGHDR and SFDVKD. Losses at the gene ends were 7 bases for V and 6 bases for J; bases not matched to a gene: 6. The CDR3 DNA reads TGTGCCACCAGCCCCGGACTAGCGGGAATCAATGAGCAGTTCTTC. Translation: CATSPGLAGINEQFF.

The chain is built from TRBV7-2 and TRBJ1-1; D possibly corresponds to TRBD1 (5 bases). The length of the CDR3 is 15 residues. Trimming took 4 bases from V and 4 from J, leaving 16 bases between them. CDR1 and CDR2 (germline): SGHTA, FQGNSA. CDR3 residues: CASSSPAGRSTEAFF. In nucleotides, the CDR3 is TGTGCCAGCAGCTCCCCCGCAGGGCGCAGCACTGAAGCTTTCTTT.

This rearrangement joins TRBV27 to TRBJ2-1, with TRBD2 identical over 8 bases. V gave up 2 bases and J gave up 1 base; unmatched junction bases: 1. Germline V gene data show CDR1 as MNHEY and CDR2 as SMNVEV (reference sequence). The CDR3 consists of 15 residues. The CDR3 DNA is TGTGCCAGCAGTTTACGGGAGGGTTCCTACAATGAGCAGTTCTTC. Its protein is CASSLREGSYNEQFF.

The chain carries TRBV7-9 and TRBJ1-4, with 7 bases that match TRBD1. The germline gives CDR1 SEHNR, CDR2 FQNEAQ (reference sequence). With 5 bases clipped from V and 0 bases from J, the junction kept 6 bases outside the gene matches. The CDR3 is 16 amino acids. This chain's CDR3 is CASSAGQATTNEKLFF. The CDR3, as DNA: TGTGCCAGCAGCGCTGGACAGGCAACAACTAATGAAAAACTGTTTTTT.

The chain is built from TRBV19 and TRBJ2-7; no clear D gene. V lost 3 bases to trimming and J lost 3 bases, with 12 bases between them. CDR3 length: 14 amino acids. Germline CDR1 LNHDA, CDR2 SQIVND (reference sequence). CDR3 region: CASSIYLGFYEQYF. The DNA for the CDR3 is TGTGCCAGTAGTATCTATCTAGGTTTCTACGAGCAGTACTTC.

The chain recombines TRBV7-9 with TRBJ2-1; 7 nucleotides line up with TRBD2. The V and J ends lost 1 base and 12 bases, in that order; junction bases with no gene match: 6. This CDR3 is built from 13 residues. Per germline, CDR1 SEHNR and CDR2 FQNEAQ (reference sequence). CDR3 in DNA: TGTGCCAGCAGCTTAGAATGGACTAGTAGGCAGTTCTTC. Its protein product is CASSLEWTSRQFF.

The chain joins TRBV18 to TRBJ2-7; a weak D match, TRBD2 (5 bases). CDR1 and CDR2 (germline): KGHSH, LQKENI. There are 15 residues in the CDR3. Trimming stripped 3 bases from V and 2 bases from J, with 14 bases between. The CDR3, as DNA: TGTGCCAGCTCACCTCGCCCGGGGAGCGCCTACGAGCAGTACTTC. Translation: CASSPRPGSAYEQYF.

The CDR3 sequence is CASSLGRAGYGYTF. As DNA, the CDR3 is TGTGCCAGCAGCTTGGGGCGGGCGGGCTATGGCTACACCTTC. The chain carries TRBV5-6 and TRBJ1-2; no definite D call. Germline lookup yields CDR1 SGHDT and CDR2 YYEEEE. The CDR3 is 14 residues long. V dropped 0 bases and J dropped 4 bases, with 10 bases sitting between them.

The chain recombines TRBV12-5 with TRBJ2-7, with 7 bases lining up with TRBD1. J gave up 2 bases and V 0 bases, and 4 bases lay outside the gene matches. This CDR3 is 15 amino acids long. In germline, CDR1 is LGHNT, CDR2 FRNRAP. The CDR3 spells CASGLVTGRTYEQYF. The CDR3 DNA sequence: TGTGCTAGTGGTTTGGTGACAGGGAGAACCTACGAGCAGTACTTC. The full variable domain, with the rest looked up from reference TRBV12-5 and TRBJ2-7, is DARVTQTPRHKVTEMGQEVTMRCQPILGHNTVFWYRQTMMQGLELLAYFRNRAPLDDSGMPKDRFSAEMPDATLATLKIQPSEPRDSAVYFCASGLVTGRTYEQYFGPGTRLTVT.

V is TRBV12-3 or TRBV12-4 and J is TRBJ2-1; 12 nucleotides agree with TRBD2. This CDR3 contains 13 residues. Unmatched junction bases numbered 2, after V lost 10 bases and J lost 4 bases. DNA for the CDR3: TGTGCCACCGGGACTAGCGGGTACAATGAGCAGTTCTTC. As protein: CATGTSGYNEQFF.

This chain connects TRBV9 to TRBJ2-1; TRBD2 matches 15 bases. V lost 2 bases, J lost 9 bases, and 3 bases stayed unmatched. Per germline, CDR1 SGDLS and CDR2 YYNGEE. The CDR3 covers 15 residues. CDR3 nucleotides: TGTGCCAGCAGCGTTGGGACTAGCGGGGGGCGTGAGCAGTTCTTC. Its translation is CASSVGTSGGREQFF.